The sequence of this TCR beta chain was determined in a study of blood T cell repertoires in COVID-19. The overall study: Researchers got acute and convalescent COVID-19 samples from the United States, Italy and Spain. From T cells, B-cell-depleted T cells, or PBMCs came the material, which was cDNA or gDNA.

Per the germline V gene, CDR1 is MNHNS and CDR2 is SASEGT. V shed 2 bases and J 9 bases; nucleotides not matched to a gene: 6. The CDR3 loop spans 16 amino acids. Per the original data handling: By means of reference gene primer amplification, nucleated cell counts were estimated. The repertoire was sequenced with immunoSEQ multiplex PCR; TCRdb's copy has only in-frame clones and lacks some. V and J calls and clone size come straight from that table; D and trimming were deduced from the DNA. Of a few hundred thousand clones listed, about 88% were seen once; the top ten hold 4%. This sequence joins TRBV6-1 and TRBJ2-1; 14 bases match TRBD2. The sequencing sample was made of peripheral blood. The receptor was isolated from a man aged 55 to 70 who had recovered from COVID-19. The chain's CDR3 is CASSELEGLAGAEQFF. In DNA form, the CDR3 reads TGTGCCAGCAGTGAATTAGAGGGACTAGCGGGGGCTGAGCAGTTCTTC.